The present T cell receptor beta chain was sequenced within a study of T cell repertoires in cytomegalovirus infection. Study summary: Public TCR beta signature analysis indicated the presence of both CMV infection and matching HLA type. Study-wide findings and caveats: Across the ex vivo response, the dominant clonotypes were HLA-C-restricted CMV-specific TCR beta clonotypes.

Points on this clonotype: The antigen is undetermined.

MiXCR was run by TCRdb on the reads, yielding one entry per CDR3 protein. The sample includes around 740,000 distinct CDR3 sequences, 35% to 45% seen only once; the top ten take 2.5% to 3.5%. The trim removed 5 bases at V and 0 bases at J, leaving 5 bases unmatched. This CDR3 contains 16 residues. The V gene's germline CDR1 is MDHEN and CDR2 SYDVKM. The sequencing sample was made of PBMCs. This receptor was identified in a human donor in good health (CMV status not recorded). Some clones in this sample may be carry-over from other donors' samples. V usage is TRBV28 and J usage is TRBJ2-1; 9 bases are a match to TRBD2. CDR3 nucleotides: TGTGCCAGCAGTCCATTAGCGGGGGCCTCCTACAATGAGCAGTTCTTC. Its protein product is CASSPLAGASYNEQFF.